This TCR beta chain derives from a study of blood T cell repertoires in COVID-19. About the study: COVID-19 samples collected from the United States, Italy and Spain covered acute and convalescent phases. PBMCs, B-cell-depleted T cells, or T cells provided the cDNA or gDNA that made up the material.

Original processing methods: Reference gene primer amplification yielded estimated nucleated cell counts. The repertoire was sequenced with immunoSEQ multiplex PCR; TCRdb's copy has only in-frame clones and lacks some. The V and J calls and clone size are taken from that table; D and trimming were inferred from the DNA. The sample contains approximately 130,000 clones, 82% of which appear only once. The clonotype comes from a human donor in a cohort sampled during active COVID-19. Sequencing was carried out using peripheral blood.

CDR3 coding DNA: TGTGCCAGCAGTTACTCGGGGAGCCCCCAAGAGACCCAGTACTTC. Its protein is CASSYSGSPQETQYF. This sequence joins TRBV6-5 and TRBJ2-5; D might be TRBD2 (5 bases). Trimming left V 0 bases short and J 1 base short, with 9 bases between. The CDR3 contains 15 residues. Germline V gene sequence: CDR1 MNHEY, CDR2 SVGAGI.